A selection of T cell receptor beta chains follows, all from one sample in a study of blood T cell repertoires in COVID-19. The assay was immunoSEQ multiplex PCR, and TCRdb's table has in-frame clones only and misses some. The table has just over 90,000 clones, roughly 85% seen once. The sample was peripheral blood. The receptor set was obtained from a human donor in a cohort sampled during active COVID-19. Both conserved end residues are part of each CDR3. The order of the fields is V gene, D gene, J gene, CDR3 length, clone size, CDR3 DNA, CDR3 protein. A D gene is named only where the DNA matches it firmly. Expanded clones get a size class; other rows say once, few or many, or leave the size out.

TRBV9	.	TRBJ1-1	10	.	TGTGCCAGCAGCGCCCCGAGTGCTTTCTTT	CASSAPSAFF
TRBV10-1	.	TRBJ2-7	15	.	TGCGCCAGCAGTCCCGGGACTGCCGGCTCCTACGAGCAGTACTTC	CASSPGTAGSYEQYF
TRBV19	.	TRBJ1-3	17	.	TGTGCCAGTAGTTCGACGGCGAACAGGTACTCTGGAAACACCATATATTTT	CASSSTANRYSGNTIYF
TRBV6-5	TRBD2	TRBJ2-5	15	.	TGTGCCAGTAAACTAGCGGGAGGGCCCGGAGAGACCCAGTACTTC	CASKLAGGPGETQYF
TRBV2	TRBD2	TRBJ2-4	16	.	TGTGCCAGCAGTGAATGGGTAGCGGGGGTTAAAAACATTCAGTACTTC	CASSEWVAGVKNIQYF
TRBV6-5	TRBD1	TRBJ1-1	14	.	TGTGCCAGCTTAAACAGGGGGCAGGGCACTGAAGCTTTCTTT	CASLNRGQGTEAFF
TRBV29-1	.	TRBJ2-5	12	.	TGCAGCGCCCGTCGGGGAGGAGAGACCCAGTACTTC	CSARRGGETQYF
TRBV7-2	.	TRBJ1-3	16	.	TGTGCCAGCAGCTTATCCCTGGTGGGGGGTAGAAACACCATATATTTT	CASSLSLVGGRNTIYF
TRBV2	TRBD1	TRBJ1-5	15	few	TGTGCCAGCAGTGAGGACAGGGTTGGCAATCAGCCCCAGCATTTT	CASSEDRVGNQPQHF
TRBV30	TRBD1	TRBJ1-6	20	.	TGTGCCTGGAGCACTAAACGTCAGGGGGCGAGTAGCTCCTATAATTCACCCCTCCACTTT	CAWSTKRQGASSSYNSPLHF
TRBV4-1	.	TRBJ2-3	17	.	TGCGCCAGCAGCCAACCTAAAAGGGGGGGGCTGGAAGATACGCAGTATTTT	CASSQPKRGGLEDTQYF
TRBV5-1	TRBD1	TRBJ2-5	17	.	TGCGCCAGCAGCCCAGGGACAGGGGGCCCCATCCAAGAGACCCAGTACTTC	CASSPGTGGPIQETQYF
TRBV28	.	TRBJ1-2	14	.	TGTGCCAGCAGTTTTGGTTCTCGGGGGTATGGCTACACCTTC	CASSFGSRGYGYTF
TRBV27	.	TRBJ2-1	14	.	TGTGCCAGCAGTTTAAACCGGGACTACAATGAGCAGTTCTTC	CASSLNRDYNEQFF
TRBV5-4	TRBD2	TRBJ2-1	15	.	TGTGCCAGCAGCCCGGGACTAGCGGGAGCTTATGAGCAGTTCTTC	CASSPGLAGAYEQFF
TRBV5-1	TRBD1	TRBJ2-7	14	.	TGCGCCAGCAGCTCGGGACAGGTCACCTACGAGCAGTACTTC	CASSSGQVTYEQYF
TRBV2	.	TRBJ1-2	13	.	TGTGCCAGCCGACTCACCCCCTCCGAAGGCTACACCTTC	CASRLTPSEGYTF
TRBV6-1	.	TRBJ2-2	15	many	TGTGCCAGCAGTGAAGTGGTTAGGGAGGCCGGGGAGCTGTTTTTT	CASSEVVREAGELFF
TRBV25-1	.	TRBJ2-7	16	.	TGTGCCAGCAGTGATATATTGCACGGGATCACCGCCGAGCAGTACTTC	CASSDILHGITAEQYF
TRBV27	.	TRBJ1-5	14	.	TGTGCCAGCAGTTTGGGGGGGTGGGATCAGCCCCAGCATTTT	CASSLGGWDQPQHF
TRBV6-1	.	TRBJ2-3	15	.	TGTGCCAGCAGTGAAGCAGGAGTGAGCACAGATACGCAGTATTTT	CASSEAGVSTDTQYF
TRBV5-4	TRBD1	TRBJ1-4	14	once	TGTGCCAGCAGCCCAGGACAGGGAGTTGAAAAACTGTTTTTT	CASSPGQGVEKLFF
TRBV7-4	TRBD2	TRBJ2-5	20	once	TGTGCCACCCCCAATGTACCCCGGACTAGCGGGGGGGGTTACCAAGAGACCCAGTACTTC	CATPNVPRTSGGGYQETQYF
TRBV6-1	TRBD1	TRBJ2-6	18	.	TGTGCCAGCAGTGAAAATGGTCCTCAGGGGGTTGGGGCCAACGTCCTGACTTTC	CASSENGPQGVGANVLTF
TRBV2	.	TRBJ2-3	13	many	TGTGCCATCAGAAACAGGGTGGGAGATACGCAGTATTTT	CAIRNRVGDTQYF
TRBV6-5	.	TRBJ2-7	14	.	TGTGCCAGCAGCTACGGGGCGGCTGCCTACGAGCAGTACTTC	CASSYGAAAYEQYF
TRBV11-2	TRBD2	TRBJ2-1	16	.	TGTGCCAGCAGCTCGAAAAGGGGACTAGCGGGAGTAGAGCAGTTCTTC	CASSSKRGLAGVEQFF
TRBV24-1	.	TRBJ2-1	12	.	TGTGCCACCAGTGCCGGAGATAATGAGCAGTTCTTC	CATSAGDNEQFF
TRBV6-1	TRBD1	TRBJ1-2	14	.	TGTGCCAGCAGTGAGAGAACAGGGGCCTATGGCTACACCTTC	CASSERTGAYGYTF
TRBV15	.	TRBJ2-7	13	few	TGTGCCACCAGCAGAGATGAGCGTAGCGAGCAGTACTTC	CATSRDERSEQYF
TRBV2	TRBD1	TRBJ2-3	17	.	TGTGCCAGCAGTGAAGCCCCAGGGGGCGGAGGCACAGATACGCAGTATTTT	CASSEAPGGGGTDTQYF
TRBV3-1/TRBV3-2	.	TRBJ2-1	13	.	TGTGCCAGCAGCCAACGCGGGGCCAATGAGCAGTTCTTC	CASSQRGANEQFF
TRBV2	TRBD1	TRBJ1-2	13	once	TGTGCCAGCAGGGACAGGGGTCTCGATGGCTACACCTTC	CASRDRGLDGYTF
TRBV4-1	TRBD2	TRBJ2-1	18	.	TGCGCCAGCAGCCAAGATTGGGCACGGACTAGCGGGACTCATGAGCAGTTCTTC	CASSQDWARTSGTHEQFF
TRBV28	TRBD1	TRBJ1-5	15	.	TGTGCCAGCAGATTGGGACAGCCGGCTCATCAGCCCCAGCATTTT	CASRLGQPAHQPQHF
TRBV11-2	.	TRBJ2-2	13	once	TGTGCCAGCAGCTTCGGCCAGAGGGGGGAGCTGTTTTTT	CASSFGQRGELFF
TRBV7-2	.	TRBJ2-7	13	.	TGTGCCAGCAGCTTAGCAACTGGCTACGAGCAGTACTTC	CASSLATGYEQYF
TRBV11-2	.	TRBJ1-6	15	.	TGTGCCAGCACCCTCTCACGAGGGCGAAATTCACCCCTCCACTTT	CASTLSRGRNSPLHF
TRBV19	.	TRBJ1-4	16	.	TGTGCCAGTAGCCTAGTAGGACAGTCAACTAATGAAAAACTGTTTTTT	CASSLVGQSTNEKLFF
TRBV6-5	TRBD1	TRBJ1-4	14	.	TGTGCCAGCGGGGACAGGGGAACTAATGAAAAACTGTTTTTT	CASGDRGTNEKLFF
TRBV19	TRBD2	TRBJ2-3	15	.	TGTGCCAGTACCCCTAGCGGGAGATCGACAGATACGCAGTATTTT	CASTPSGRSTDTQYF
TRBV28	.	TRBJ2-7	15	once	TGTGCCAGCAGTACCCCGGGACACGGGGCTAACTGGCAGTACTTC	CASSTPGHGANWQYF
TRBV5-1	.	TRBJ1-3	15	.	TGCGCCAGCAGCTTTCAGGGGCCGGGAGGAAACACCATATATTTT	CASSFQGPGGNTIYF
TRBV5-4	TRBD1	TRBJ1-3	16	.	TGTGCCAGCAGCTTAGGAGGACAGGGCTCCGGAAACACCATATATTTT	CASSLGGQGSGNTIYF
TRBV28	TRBD1	TRBJ1-2	13	.	TGTGCCAGCAGCCCAGACAGGGCATCAGGCTACACCTTC	CASSPDRASGYTF
TRBV12-3/TRBV12-4	.	TRBJ2-3	13	.	TGTGCCAGCAGTCCCCTGGGGCGAGATACGCAGTATTTT	CASSPLGRDTQYF
TRBV19	TRBD1	TRBJ1-2	13	.	TGTGCCAGTAGTATCAGGACAGGTGATGGCTACACCTTC	CASSIRTGDGYTF
TRBV28	.	TRBJ1-2	14	.	TGTGCCAGCAGTTTGTCGCGAACCGGCTATGGCTACACCTTC	CASSLSRTGYGYTF
TRBV3-1/TRBV3-2	.	TRBJ2-1	14	.	TGTGCCAGCAGCCGCGGGGACCACTACAATGAGCAGTTCTTC	CASSRGDHYNEQFF
TRBV5-1	TRBD2	TRBJ2-5	16	.	TGCGCCAGCAGCCTATCACCTAGCGGGGGGGCAGAGACCCAGTACTTC	CASSLSPSGGAETQYF
TRBV7-8	.	TRBJ2-5	15	.	TGTGCCAGCAGCGCGACCGGGACTGTCGGCGAGACCCAGTACTTC	CASSATGTVGETQYF
TRBV29-1	TRBD2	TRBJ2-1	13	once	TGCAGCATGGGCCGGGGGGGCAATAATGAGCAGTTCTTC	CSMGRGGNNEQFF
TRBV14	.	TRBJ2-1	13	.	TGTGCCAGCAGCCAAGAAAGGGACACGGGGCAGTTCTTC	CASSQERDTGQFF
TRBV3-1/TRBV3-2	.	TRBJ1-2	14	.	TGTGCCAGCAGCCAAGCCCCAGTGGTCTATGGCTACACCTTC	CASSQAPVVYGYTF
TRBV21-1	.	TRBJ1-5	18	.	TGTGCCAGCAGCAGGGACAGGCGAGAAGCCTTAAGCAATCAGCCCCAGCATTTT	CASSRDRREALSNQPQHF
TRBV5-8	TRBD1	TRBJ1-2	14	.	TGTGCCAGCAGCGCCGGACAGGGTTTGAGGGGCTACACCTTC	CASSAGQGLRGYTF
TRBV9	TRBD1	TRBJ2-7	15	.	TGTGCCAGCAGCGTATCCCCGGGACAGACCTACGAGCAGTACTTC	CASSVSPGQTYEQYF
TRBV6-2/TRBV6-3	TRBD2	TRBJ2-3	20	.	TGTGCCAGCAGTTACTCGCCTAGCGGGGGGGCGATATCCTCGTCAGATACGCAGTATTTT	CASSYSPSGGAISSSDTQYF
TRBV6-6	TRBD1	TRBJ2-7	13	once	TGTGCCAGCAGTGACAGGGGTGGGTACGAGCAGTACTTC	CASSDRGGYEQYF